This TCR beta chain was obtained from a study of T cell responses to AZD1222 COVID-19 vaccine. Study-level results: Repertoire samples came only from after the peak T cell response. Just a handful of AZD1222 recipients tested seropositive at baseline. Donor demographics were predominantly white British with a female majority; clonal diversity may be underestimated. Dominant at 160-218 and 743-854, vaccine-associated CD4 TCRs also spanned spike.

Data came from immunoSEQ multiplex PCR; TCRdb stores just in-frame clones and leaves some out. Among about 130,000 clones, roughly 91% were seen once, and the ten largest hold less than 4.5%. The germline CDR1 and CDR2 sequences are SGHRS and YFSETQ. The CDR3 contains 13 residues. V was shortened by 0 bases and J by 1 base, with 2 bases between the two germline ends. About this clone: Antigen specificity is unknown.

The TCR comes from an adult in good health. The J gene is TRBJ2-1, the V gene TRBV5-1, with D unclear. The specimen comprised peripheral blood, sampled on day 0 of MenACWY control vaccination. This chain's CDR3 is CASSLGSYNEQFF. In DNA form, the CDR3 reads TGCGCCAGCAGCTTGGGTTCCTACAATGAGCAGTTCTTC.